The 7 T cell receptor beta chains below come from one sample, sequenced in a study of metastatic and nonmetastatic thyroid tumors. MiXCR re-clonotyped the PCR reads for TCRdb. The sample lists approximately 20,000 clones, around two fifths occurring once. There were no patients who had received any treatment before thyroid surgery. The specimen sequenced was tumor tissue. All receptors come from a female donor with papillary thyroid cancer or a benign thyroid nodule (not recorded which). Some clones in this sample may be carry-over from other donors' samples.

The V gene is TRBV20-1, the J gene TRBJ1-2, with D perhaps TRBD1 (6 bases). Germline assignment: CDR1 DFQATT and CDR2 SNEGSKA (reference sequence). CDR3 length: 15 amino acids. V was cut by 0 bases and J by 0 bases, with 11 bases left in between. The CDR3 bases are TGCAGTGCTAGAGATCAAGGGGGGTCTAACTATGGCTACACCTTC. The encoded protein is CSARDQGGSNYGYTF.

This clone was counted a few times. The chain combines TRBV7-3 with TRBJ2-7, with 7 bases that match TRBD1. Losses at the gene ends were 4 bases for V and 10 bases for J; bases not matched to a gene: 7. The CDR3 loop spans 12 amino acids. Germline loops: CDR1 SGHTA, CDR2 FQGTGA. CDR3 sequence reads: CASSSDRVVQYF. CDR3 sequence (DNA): TGTGCCAGCAGCTCTGACAGGGTAGTACAGTACTTC.

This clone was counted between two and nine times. The CDR3 protein is CASLTGASGNTIYF. The DNA of the CDR3 is TGTGCCAGCCTAACGGGCGCATCTGGAAACACCATATATTTT. The V gene is TRBV6-1, the J gene TRBJ1-3, with D unresolved. The V end lost 8 bases, the J end lost 1 base, and 12 bases lay between the germline ends. The CDR3 runs 14 residues. The germline V gene encodes CDR1 MNHNS and CDR2 SASEGT.

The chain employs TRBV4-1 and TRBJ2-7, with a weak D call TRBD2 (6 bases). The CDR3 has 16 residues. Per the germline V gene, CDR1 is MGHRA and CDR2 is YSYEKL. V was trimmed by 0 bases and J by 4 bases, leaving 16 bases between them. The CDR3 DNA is TGCGCCAGCAGCCAAGATGGCGGGGCCTTAGGGTACGAGCAGTACTTC. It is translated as CASSQDGGALGYEQYF.

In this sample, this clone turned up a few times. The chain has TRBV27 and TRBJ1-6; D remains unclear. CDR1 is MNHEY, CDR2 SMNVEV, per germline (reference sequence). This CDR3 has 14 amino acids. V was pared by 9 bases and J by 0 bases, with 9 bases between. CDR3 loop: CARCRSSYNSPLHF. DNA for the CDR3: TGTGCCAGGTGTAGGAGCTCCTATAATTCACCCCTCCACTTT.

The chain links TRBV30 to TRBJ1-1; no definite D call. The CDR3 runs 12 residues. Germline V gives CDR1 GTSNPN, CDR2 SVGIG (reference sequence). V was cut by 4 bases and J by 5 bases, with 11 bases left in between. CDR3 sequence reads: CAWNGVRTEAFF. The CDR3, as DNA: TGTGCCTGGAACGGGGTTCGGACTGAAGCTTTCTTT. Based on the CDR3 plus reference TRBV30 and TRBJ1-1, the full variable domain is SQTIHQWPATLVQPVGSPLSLECTVEGTSNPNLYWYRQAAGRGLQLLFYSVGIGQISSEVPQNLSASRPQDRQFILSSKKLLLSDSGFYLCAWNGVRTEAFFGQGTRLTVV.

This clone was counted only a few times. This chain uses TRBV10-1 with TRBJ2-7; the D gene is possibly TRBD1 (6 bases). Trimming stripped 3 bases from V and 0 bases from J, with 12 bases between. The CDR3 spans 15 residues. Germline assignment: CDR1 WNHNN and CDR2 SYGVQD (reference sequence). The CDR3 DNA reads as TGCGCCAGCAGTGACCCCGGGACAAGCTCCTACGAGCAGTACTTC. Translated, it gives CASSDPGTSSYEQYF.